One and the same sample provided the 10 T cell receptor beta chains below, sequenced in a study of post-analysis software for immune sequencing data. Overall study results and limits: Compared with controls, patients had more of about five TRBV segments, including TRBV5-6, TRBV5-1 and TRBV20-1.

Antigen specificity for these receptors is unknown. Researchers reported that TCR beta cDNA libraries carried unique molecular identifiers. Each CDR3 protein is one row after TCRdb ran MiXCR on the PCR reads. The data contain around 200,000 distinct CDR3 sequences, approximately 30% of them singletons. Source material: blood. The receptor source for this set is a girl under 18 with multiple sclerosis.

This CDR3 is CAISESWGARSNQPQHF. The CDR3 nucleotides read TGTGCCATCAGTGAGTCGTGGGGGGCGAGGAGCAATCAGCCCCAGCATTTT. The chain uses TRBV10-3 and TRBJ1-5, with a possible D match to TRBD1 (6 bases). There are 17 residues in the CDR3. Germline V gene sequence: CDR1 ENHRY, CDR2 SYGVKD. The V gene lost 0 bases and the J gene lost 1 base, with 13 bases spanning the gap.

This clonotype was detected many times. The chain employs TRBV7-9 and TRBJ2-7; D possibly matches TRBD1 or TRBD2 (5 bases each). The CDR3 extends over 15 amino acids. V lost 3 bases and J 6 bases, leaving 18 bases between the germline ends. The germline gives CDR1 SEHNR, CDR2 FQNEAQ (reference sequence). CDR3 residues: CASSFQTGATGEQYF. In DNA form, the CDR3 reads TGTGCCAGCAGCTTTCAAACCGGGGCCACGGGCGAGCAGTACTTC.

A note on this clonotype: A much more abundant neighbour one base away suggests this may be a read error. The V and J genes are TRBV20-1 and TRBJ2-1; 10 positions agree with TRBD2. V shed 0 bases and J 12 bases; nucleotides not matched to a gene: 8. Germline assignment: CDR1 DFQATT and CDR2 SNEGSKA (reference sequence). This CDR3 region has 14 residues. The CDR3 region is CSARDPLAGDGQFF. The CDR3 nucleotides are TGCAGTGCTAGAGATCCCCTAGCGGGAGATGGGCAGTTCTTC.

V is TRBV5-6 and J is TRBJ2-7; 8 bases align to TRBD2. Germline trimming cut 4 bases from V and 7 bases from J; bases unmatched to any gene: 13. CDR3 size: 15 residues. The germline V gene encodes CDR1 SGHDT and CDR2 YYEEEE. The CDR3 here is CASSPGGGFWNEQYF. The DNA for the CDR3 is TGTGCCAGCAGCCCGGGGGGGGGCTTTTGGAATGAGCAGTACTTC.

This clonotype was counted ten times or more. The chain combines TRBV5-1 with TRBJ2-7, with D possibly matching TRBD1 (7 bases). Trimming removed 6 bases from V and 3 bases from J, with 19 bases in between. This CDR3 is 15 amino acids long. Germline V gene sequence: CDR1 SGHRS, CDR2 YFSETQ. The CDR3 here is CASNKGGTELYEQYF. In DNA, the CDR3 is TGCGCCAGCAACAAAGGAGGGACAGAGCTCTACGAGCAGTACTTC.

This clonotype was counted a few times. The chain joins TRBV29-1 to TRBJ1-5; D gene ambiguous. The germline CDR1 and CDR2 sequences are SQVTM and ANQGSEA. V was trimmed by 5 bases and J by 4 bases, leaving 15 bases between them. CDR3 length: 14 amino acids. The CDR3 DNA sequence: TGCAGCGTTCCGACCGATTTGGGGAATCAGCCCCAGCATTTT. Translated: CSVPTDLGNQPQHF.

The chain's CDR3 is CASSATLGYF. The CDR3 nucleotides are TGTGCCAGCAGCGCCACATTGGGGTATTTT. V gene TRBV7-9 combines with J gene TRBJ2-3; D is undetermined. Trimming removed 5 bases from V and 14 bases from J, with 11 bases in between. Germline V gene lookup returns CDR1 SEHNR and CDR2 FQNEAQ (reference sequence). The CDR3 sequence is 10 residues long.

The chain joins TRBV13 to TRBJ1-6; 9 nucleotides agree with TRBD1. Trimming removed 3 bases from V and 8 bases from J; junction bases left unmatched: 8. Germline loops: CDR1 PRHDT, CDR2 FYEKMQ (reference sequence). CDR3 length equals 16 residues. The CDR3 nucleotides read TGTGCCAGCAGCTTGACAGGGGGAGTCATCGATTCACCCCTCCACTTT. Translated, it gives CASSLTGGVIDSPLHF.

The sample holds a few counts of this clonotype. The genes are TRBV20-1 and TRBJ2-3; the D gene is possibly TRBD1 (6 bases). Germline CDR1 and CDR2: DFQATT and SNEGSKA (reference sequence). V was clipped by 5 bases and J by 4 bases, with 10 bases between them. This CDR3 region has 12 residues. The CDR3 is CSAYRDADTQYF. The CDR3 bases are TGCAGTGCTTACAGGGACGCAGATACGCAGTATTTT.

This clonotype turned up a few times. Sequence at one end of the junction differs from germline and may be a read error. The V call is TRBV20-1, the J call TRBJ2-1; 10 bases map to TRBD2. Per germline, CDR1 DFQATT and CDR2 SNEGSKA (reference sequence). The CDR3 totals 15 residues. The CDR3, as DNA: TGCAGTGCTGGAGATTCCCAGCGGGGGGGCGGTGAGCAGTTCTTC. Translated: CSAGDSQRGGGEQFF.